This T cell receptor beta chain was identified during a study of Graves' ophthalmopathy and Graves' hyperthyroidism. Ophthalmopathy not arising within 18 months of follow-up defined hyperthyroidism as stable. Clinicians made diagnoses from clinical symptoms, serum thyroxine, TRAb, thyroid ultrasound and orbital computed tomography. RNA transcripts were the source from which TCR beta CDR3 regions were amplified. The workflow started with a first-round RT-PCR run with HTBI primers and then moved on to a second-round multiplex PCR. TCRdb re-derived calls from the multiplex PCR reads in MiXCR, one entry per CDR3 protein. The table lists over 500,000 distinct CDR3 sequences, about 20% of them singletons, with around 7% in the top ten. The germline gives CDR1 MNHNS, CDR2 SASEGT. This CDR3 spans 15 amino acids. V was trimmed by 6 bases and J by 3 bases, leaving 18 bases between them.

The sample taken for sequencing was peripheral blood. The TCR sequence derives from a young woman with stable Graves' hyperthyroidism. Some clones in this sample may be carry-over from other donors' samples. The chain carries TRBV6-1 and TRBJ2-7, with D possibly TRBD1 on 5 matching bases. CDR3 bases: TGTGCCAGCAGCTCGAGGCAGGGCAGTGTCTACGAGCAGTACTTC. Amino acid sequence: CASSSRQGSVYEQYF.